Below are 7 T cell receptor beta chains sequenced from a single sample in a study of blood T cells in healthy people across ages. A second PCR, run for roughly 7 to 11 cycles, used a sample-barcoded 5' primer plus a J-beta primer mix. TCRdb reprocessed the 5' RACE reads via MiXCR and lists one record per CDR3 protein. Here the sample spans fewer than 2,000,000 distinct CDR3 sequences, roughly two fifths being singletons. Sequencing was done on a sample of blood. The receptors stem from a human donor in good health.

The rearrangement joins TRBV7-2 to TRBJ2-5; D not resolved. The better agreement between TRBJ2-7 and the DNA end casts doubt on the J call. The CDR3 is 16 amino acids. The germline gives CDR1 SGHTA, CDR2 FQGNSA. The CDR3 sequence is CASNKKESQHRYEQYF. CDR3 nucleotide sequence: TGTGCCAGCAACAAAAAGGAGAGCCAGCACCGCTACGAGCAGTACTTC.

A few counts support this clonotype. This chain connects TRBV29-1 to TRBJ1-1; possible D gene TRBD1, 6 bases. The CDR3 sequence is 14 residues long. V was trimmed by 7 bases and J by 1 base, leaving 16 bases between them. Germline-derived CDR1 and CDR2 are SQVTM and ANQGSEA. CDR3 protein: CSAETIQGNTEAFF. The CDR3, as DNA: TGCAGCGCCGAGACGATACAGGGGAACACTGAAGCTTTCTTT.

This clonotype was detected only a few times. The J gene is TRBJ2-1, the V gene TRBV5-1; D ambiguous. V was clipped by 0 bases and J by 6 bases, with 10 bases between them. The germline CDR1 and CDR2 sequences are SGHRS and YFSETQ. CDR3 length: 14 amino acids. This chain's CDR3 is CASSLAEYSNEQFF. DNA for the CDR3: TGCGCCAGCAGCTTGGCCGAATACTCCAATGAGCAGTTCTTC.

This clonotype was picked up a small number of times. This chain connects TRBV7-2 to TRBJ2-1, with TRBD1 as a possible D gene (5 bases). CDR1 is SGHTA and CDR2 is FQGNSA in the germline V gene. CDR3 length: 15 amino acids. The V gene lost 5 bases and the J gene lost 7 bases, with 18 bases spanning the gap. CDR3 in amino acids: CASSLSWGPRNEQFF. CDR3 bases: TGTGCCAGCAGCCTATCTTGGGGCCCGAGGAATGAGCAGTTCTTC.

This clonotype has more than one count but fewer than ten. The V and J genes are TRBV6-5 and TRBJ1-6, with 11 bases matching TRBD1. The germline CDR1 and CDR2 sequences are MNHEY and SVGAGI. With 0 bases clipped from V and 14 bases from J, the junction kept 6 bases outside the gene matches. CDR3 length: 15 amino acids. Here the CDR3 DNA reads TGTGCCAGCAGTTACTCTGGGACAGGGGGTGTTTCCCTCCACTTT. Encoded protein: CASSYSGTGGVSLHF.

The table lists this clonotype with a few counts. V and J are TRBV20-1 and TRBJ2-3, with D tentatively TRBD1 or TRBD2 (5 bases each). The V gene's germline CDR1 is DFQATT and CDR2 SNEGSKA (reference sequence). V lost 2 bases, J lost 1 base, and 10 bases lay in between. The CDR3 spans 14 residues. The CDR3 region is CSARTGLRTDTQYF. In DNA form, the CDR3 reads TGCAGTGCTAGAACGGGGCTGCGCACAGATACGCAGTATTTT.

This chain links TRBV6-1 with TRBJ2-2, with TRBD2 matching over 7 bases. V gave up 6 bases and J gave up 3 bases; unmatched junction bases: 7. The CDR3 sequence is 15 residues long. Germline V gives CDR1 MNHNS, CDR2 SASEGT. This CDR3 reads CASRAKRGDTGELFF. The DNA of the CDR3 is TGTGCCAGCAGGGCCAAGCGGGGTGACACCGGGGAGCTGTTTTTT.